Listed here is a single T cell receptor beta chain. What it binds is not known. The PCR used 60 Vbeta and 13 Jbeta primers. Libraries were prepared by immunoSEQ multiplex PCR; TCRdb keeps only in-frame clonotypes and omits some of them. The sample contains roughly 190,000 clones, roughly 80% of which appear only once. These data originate in a study of cytomegalovirus exposure and HLA in healthy donors. Notes on the study in general: TCR beta sequences reportedly predicted the HLA-A and HLA-B alleles of most subjects accurately. Some V segments (TRBV6-2 and TRBV6-3 among them) were excluded as indistinguishable. Accounts indicate the classifier identified cytomegalovirus status with strong specificity and sensitivity.

Germline trimming cut 6 bases from V and 4 bases from J; bases unmatched to any gene: 10. From germline, CDR1 is MNHEY and CDR2 SVGAGI. The CDR3 is 15 residues long. This sequence joins TRBV6-5 and TRBJ1-2; TRBD1 matches at 8 bases. The clonotype was recovered from a man over 45 in good health and CMV-seronegative. Specimen: PBMCs. This CDR3 reads CASRLNQGQAYGYTF. The CDR3, as DNA: TGTGCCAGCAGACTGAACCAGGGACAGGCCTATGGCTACACCTTC.